This T cell receptor beta chain was identified in a study of graft-versus-host responses after intestinal transplantation (dated by TCRdb to the early 2020s). The study in broad terms: The transplants that recipients got were multivisceral, liver-intestinal, or isolated intestinal. Every recipient was given anti-thymocyte globulin induction, then maintenance tacrolimus and steroids for around three years. After intestinal transplantation, graft-versus-host and host-versus-graft alloreactive T cell clones in the graft, circulation and bone marrow were tracked using bulk TCR-beta CDR3 sequencing. Alloreactive clones were identified by sequencing pre-transplant mixed lymphocyte reaction products and comparing these products with unstimulated pre-transplant donor and recipient T cells. The cohort enrolled 20 to 25 intestinal transplant recipients including one retransplant, and a few patients lacking pretransplant specimens were excluded. Donor T cell macrochimerism was defined as a peak of at least 4% donor T cells among recipient peripheral blood mononuclear cells. Rather than going through the commercial service, samples from a few later patients were sequenced in-house on an Illumina MiSeq and processed with MiXCR. The study at large found these results: In patients with donor T cell macrochimerism, the allografts had high GvH to HvG T cell clonal ratios. GvH clones were detected in recipient bone marrow, and some appeared earlier in ileal mucosa or blood, consistent with an intestinal mucosal origin. Early after transplant, peak levels of circulating GvH clones were associated with declines in HvG clones. Conclusions were limited by the relatively low number and heterogeneity of intestinal transplant patients.

What this sample's time point label stands for: cells obtained before transplantation from donor or recipient. CD3+CD4+ and CD3+CD8+ populations were FACS-sorted from unstimulated pre-transplant donor and recipient cells taken from spleen or lymph nodes. Library method: the immunoSEQ multiplex PCR assay. For most patients, genomic DNA was isolated with the Qiagen DNeasy Blood and Tissue Kit and shipped frozen to Adaptive Biotechnologies for TCR sequencing. High-throughput TCR-beta CDR3 sequencing of genomic DNA from most patients was performed by Adaptive Biotechnologies. In the original analysis: Adaptive's ImmunoSEQ software was the source of the TCR sequencing data for about 20 patients, while three other patients were processed with MiXCR and VDJtools. CD4 versus CD8 sorting errors were corrected by removing sequences found in both subsets at a frequency ratio below 5:1. CDR3 nucleotide sequences shared between donor and recipient were removed because the origin of such sequences could not be assigned. Alloreactive clones required at least 2-fold expansion over unstimulated cells and minimum CFSE-low frequency of 0.002% (template counts) or 0.001% (read counts). Mappable clones were those detected in sequenced pre-transplant spleen, lymph node, or MLR CFSE-low populations of the donor or recipient. The cumulative frequency of alloreactive clones was calculated as a percentage of all sequences, weighted by copy number. Not all clones reach the TCRdb copy of this immuneACCESS table, which keeps in-frame sequences only. Checked studies attribute under half of the gap to unresolved V genes and leave the rest unexplained. V and J calls and clone size are copied from that table; D and trimming were computed from the DNA. The table for this sample lists about 110,000 clones; roughly nine tenths of them were counted only once. The top ten clonotypes cover roughly 0.24% of the sample.

With regard to this clone: Its antigen specificity is not known. Base qualities are not at hand, and no much larger clone is one base apart.

The specimen was unstimulated CD4+ T cells sorted from spleen or lymph node cells, collected before transplant. The source of this sequence is a human donor who was the organ donor for an intestinal transplant.

DNA sequence: TGTGCCATGGGGGGACAGGGCTTCTACGAGCAGTACTTC. It encodes CAMGGQGFYEQYF. The chain is made from TRBV10-3 and TRBJ2-7, and 9 junction bases match TRBD1. CDR1 and CDR2 (ENHRY, SYGVKD) derive from the germline V gene. Germline trimming: 9 bases from V, 3 bases from J; junction bases outside gene matches: 6. From the cysteine through the phenylalanine, the CDR3 covers 13 amino acids. Of all the DNA, just the CDR3 is kept, 39 bases in frame from base 1.